The clone carrying this T cell receptor beta chain was seen more than once but under ten times. All donors were healthy Caucasians. Each CDR3 protein gets one entry after TCRdb re-called the 5' RACE reads with MiXCR. Here the sample spans 210,000 or so distinct CDR3 sequences, under 10% being singletons. The sample is drawn from a study of identical twins. V lost 1 base and J 5 bases, leaving 6 bases between the germline ends. This CDR3 is 13 amino acids long. CDR1 and CDR2 from the germline V gene are SGDLS and YYNGEE. This sample was shared with a second study, whose subject was yellow fever vaccine responses in identical twins. This second report adds: Twins reportedly mounted vaccine T cell responses that seemed partly convergent, partly personalized.

The sample consisted of memory (CD45RO+) T cells sorted from blood. The TCR was taken from a woman under 30 in good health. The chain has TRBV9 and TRBJ2-2; D remains unclear. The CDR3 loop is CASSVRPTGELFF. The CDR3 DNA reads as TGTGCCAGCAGCGTACGACCAACCGGGGAGCTGTTTTTT.